This TCR beta chain was retrieved from a study of technical replicates of blood from a few donors. This CDR3 has 13 residues. Germline V gene sequence: CDR1 LGHNT, CDR2 FRNRAP. V was shortened by 3 bases and J by 4 bases, with 10 bases between the two germline ends. Method: immunoSEQ multiplex PCR; TCRdb's copy keeps in-frame clones and lacks some. The repertoire has around 57,000 clones, 85% to 95% of them found once; the top ten carry approximately 0.22%. Source material: T cells isolated from PBMCs. This clonotype was obtained from a human donor in good health. The chain carries TRBV12-5 and TRBJ2-7; D may be TRBD2 (7 bases). This chain's CDR3 is CASGFAGAYEQYF. In nucleotides, the CDR3 is TGTGCTAGTGGTTTCGCGGGGGCTTACGAGCAGTACTTC.